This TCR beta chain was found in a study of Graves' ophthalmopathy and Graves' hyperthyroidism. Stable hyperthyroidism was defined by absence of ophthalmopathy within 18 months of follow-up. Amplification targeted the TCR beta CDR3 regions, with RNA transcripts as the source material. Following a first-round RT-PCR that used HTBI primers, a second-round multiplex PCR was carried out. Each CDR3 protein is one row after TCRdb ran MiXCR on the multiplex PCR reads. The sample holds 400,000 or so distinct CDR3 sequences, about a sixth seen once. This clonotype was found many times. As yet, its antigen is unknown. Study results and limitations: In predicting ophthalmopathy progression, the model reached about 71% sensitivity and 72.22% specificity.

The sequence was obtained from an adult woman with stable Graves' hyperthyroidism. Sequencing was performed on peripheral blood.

Here the CDR3 reads CASSYVTTGELFF. The CDR3 region has the DNA TGTGCCAGCAGTTACGTAACCACCGGGGAGCTGTTTTTT. The rearrangement links TRBV6-5 to TRBJ2-2, with no clear D. V lost 2 bases, J lost 4 bases, and 5 bases lay in between. From germline, CDR1 is MNHEY and CDR2 SVGAGI. This CDR3 contains 13 residues.